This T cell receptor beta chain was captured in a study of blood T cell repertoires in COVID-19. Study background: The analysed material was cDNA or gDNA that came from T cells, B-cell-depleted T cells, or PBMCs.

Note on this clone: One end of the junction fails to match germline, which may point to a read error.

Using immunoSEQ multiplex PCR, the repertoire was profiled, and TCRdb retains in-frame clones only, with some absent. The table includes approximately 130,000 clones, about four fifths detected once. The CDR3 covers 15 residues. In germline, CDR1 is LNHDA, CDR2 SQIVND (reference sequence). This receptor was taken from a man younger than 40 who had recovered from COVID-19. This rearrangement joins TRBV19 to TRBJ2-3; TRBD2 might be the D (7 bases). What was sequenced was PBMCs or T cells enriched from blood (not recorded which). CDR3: CASTLYPGGTDTQYF. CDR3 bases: TGTGCCAGTACCCTTTACCCGGGGGGCACAGATACGCAATATTTT.